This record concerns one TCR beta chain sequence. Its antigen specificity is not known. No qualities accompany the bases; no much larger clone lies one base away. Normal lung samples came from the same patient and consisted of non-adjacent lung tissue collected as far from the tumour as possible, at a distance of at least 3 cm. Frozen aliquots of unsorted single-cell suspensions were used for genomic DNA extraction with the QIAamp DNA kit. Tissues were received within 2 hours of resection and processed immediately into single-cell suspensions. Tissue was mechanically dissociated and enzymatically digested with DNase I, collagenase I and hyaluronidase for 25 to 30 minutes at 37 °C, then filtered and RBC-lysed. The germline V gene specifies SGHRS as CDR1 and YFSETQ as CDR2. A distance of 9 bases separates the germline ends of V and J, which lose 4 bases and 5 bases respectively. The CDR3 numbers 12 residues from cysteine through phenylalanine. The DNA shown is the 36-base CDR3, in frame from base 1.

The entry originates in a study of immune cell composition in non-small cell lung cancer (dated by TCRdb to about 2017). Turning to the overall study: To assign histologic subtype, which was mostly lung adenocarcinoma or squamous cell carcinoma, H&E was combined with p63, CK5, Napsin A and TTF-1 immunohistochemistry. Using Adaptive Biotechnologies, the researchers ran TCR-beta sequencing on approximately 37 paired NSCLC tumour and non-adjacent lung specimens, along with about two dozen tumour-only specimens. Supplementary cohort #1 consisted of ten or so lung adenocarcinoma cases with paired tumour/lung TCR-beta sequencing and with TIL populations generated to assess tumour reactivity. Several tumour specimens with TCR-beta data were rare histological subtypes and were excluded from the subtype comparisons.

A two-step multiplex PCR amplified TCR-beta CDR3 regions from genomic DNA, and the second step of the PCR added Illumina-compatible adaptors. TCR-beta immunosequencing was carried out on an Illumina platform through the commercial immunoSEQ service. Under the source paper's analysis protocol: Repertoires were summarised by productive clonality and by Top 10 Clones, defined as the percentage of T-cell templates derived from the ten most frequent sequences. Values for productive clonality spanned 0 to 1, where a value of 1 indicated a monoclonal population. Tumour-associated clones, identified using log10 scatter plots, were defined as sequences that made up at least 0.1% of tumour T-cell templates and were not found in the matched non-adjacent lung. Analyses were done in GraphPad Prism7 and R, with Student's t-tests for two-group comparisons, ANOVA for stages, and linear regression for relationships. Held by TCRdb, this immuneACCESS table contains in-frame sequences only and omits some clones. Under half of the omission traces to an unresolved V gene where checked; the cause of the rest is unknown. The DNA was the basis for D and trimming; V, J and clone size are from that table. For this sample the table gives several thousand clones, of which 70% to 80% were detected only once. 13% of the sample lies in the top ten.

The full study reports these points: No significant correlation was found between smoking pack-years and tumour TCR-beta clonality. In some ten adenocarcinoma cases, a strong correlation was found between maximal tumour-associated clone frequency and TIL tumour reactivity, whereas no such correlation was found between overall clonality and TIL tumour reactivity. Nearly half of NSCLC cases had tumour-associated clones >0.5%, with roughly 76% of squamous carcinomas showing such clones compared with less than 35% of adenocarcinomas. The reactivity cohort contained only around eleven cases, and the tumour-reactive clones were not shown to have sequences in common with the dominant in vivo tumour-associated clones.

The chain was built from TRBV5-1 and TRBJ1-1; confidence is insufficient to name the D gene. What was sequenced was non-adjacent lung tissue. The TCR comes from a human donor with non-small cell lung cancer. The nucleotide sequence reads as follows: TGCGCCAGCAGCACGGGGTATACTGAAGCTTTCTTT. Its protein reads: CASSTGYTEAFF.